This TCR beta chain was identified in a study of blood T cell repertoires in COVID-19. On the study more broadly: T cells, B-cell-depleted T cells, or PBMCs provided the cDNA or gDNA that served as material.

Original analysis: Scientists estimated how many nucleated cells there were by amplifying reference gene primers. The protocol was immunoSEQ multiplex PCR, while the TCRdb copy is restricted to in-frame clones and leaves out a portion. V and J calls and clone size come straight from that table; D and trimming were deduced from the DNA. Of 200,000 to 250,000 clones listed, around 88% are singletons. Assignments of participants to cohorts depended upon their own reported clinical history. Two negative PCRs, clearance, or symptom resolution had been documented for recovered Cohort 3 donors. The CDR3 covers 20 residues. Germline values: CDR1 SGHNT, CDR2 YENEEA. With 0 bases removed from V and 4 bases from J, the gap between germline ends came to 24 bases. This clone was found a few times.

This chain uses TRBV11-3 with TRBJ2-2; D is undetermined. The source of this sequence is a woman between 45 and 60 years old who had recovered from COVID-19. The sequenced material came from PBMCs or T cells enriched from blood (not recorded which). The CDR3 reads CASSLEAGFLGPRGTGELFF. In nucleotides, the CDR3 is TGTGCCAGCAGCTTAGAAGCCGGATTCCTAGGTCCGCGAGGCACCGGGGAGCTGTTTTTT.